The 19 T cell receptor beta chains given below trace back to one sample, sequenced in a study of blood T cells in healthy people across ages. A sample-barcoded 5' primer and a J-beta primer mix were used in a second PCR of roughly 6 to 12 cycles. A single record per CDR3 protein comes from TCRdb applying MiXCR to the 5' RACE reads. The sample lists some 1.5 million distinct CDR3 sequences; under 30% were seen once. The specimen sequenced was blood. These receptors originate from a woman aged 25 to 39 in good health.

The J gene is TRBJ1-1, the V gene TRBV5-5, with 11 bases aligning to TRBD1. The V gene's germline CDR1 is SGHKS and CDR2 YYEKEE (reference sequence). The length of the CDR3 is 15 residues. V lost 4 bases and J lost 6; bases outside the gene matches: 8. CDR3 DNA: TGTGCCAGCAGCCGGACAGGGGGCCCAGGCCCTGAAGCTTTCTTT. Protein product: CASSRTGGPGPEAFF.

There are a few counts of this clonotype. The CDR3 loop is CSANRGDQPQHF. The CDR3 nucleotides are TGCAGTGCCAACAGGGGGGACCAGCCCCAGCATTTT. This chain joins TRBV20-1 and TRBJ1-5; 8 bases match TRBD1. Losses at the gene ends were 6 bases for V and 7 bases for J; bases not matched to a gene: 5. This CDR3 contains 12 residues. Germline-derived CDR1 and CDR2 are DFQATT and SNEGSKA (reference sequence).

This clonotype was observed at least ten times. V and J are TRBV29-1 and TRBJ2-7, with D perhaps being TRBD1 or TRBD2 (6 bases each). CDR1 is SQVTM and CDR2 is ANQGSEA in the germline V gene. There are 13 residues in the CDR3. The V end was cut by 5 bases, the J end by 3 bases, with 14 bases between. CDR3 coding DNA: TGCAGCGTTAGGGGGGACTCGGACTACGAGCAGTACTTC. This sequence encodes CSVRGDSDYEQYF.

This clonotype was seen repeatedly, ten times or more. The J gene is TRBJ2-5, the V gene TRBV7-9; TRBD1 agrees at 10 bases. The end of the DNA fits TRBJ2-7 better, so the J call may be wrong. The CDR3 contains 14 residues. The germline CDR1 and CDR2 sequences are SEHNR and FQNEAQ (reference sequence). This CDR3 is CASSLARTGGEQYF. The CDR3 DNA is TGTGCCAGCAGCTTAGCTCGGACAGGGGGCGAGCAGTACTTC.

There are many counts of this clonotype. The CDR3 region is CSVAGGRAYEQYF. The CDR3 DNA sequence: TGCAGCGTTGCAGGCGGGAGGGCCTACGAGCAGTACTTC. The chain has TRBV29-1 and TRBJ2-7, with 9 bases aligning to TRBD2. The CDR3 is made up of 13 amino acids. Germline lookup yields CDR1 SQVTM and CDR2 ANQGSEA. With V trimmed by 4 bases and J by 2 bases, 3 bases remained unmatched.

This sequence joins TRBV5-6 and TRBJ2-7; no clear D gene. The CDR3 covers 15 residues. Trimming pared 0 bases from V and 6 bases from J, leaving 16 bases between. Germline CDR1 is SGHDT and CDR2 is YYEEEE. The CDR3 nucleotides read TGTGCCAGCAGCTTGGACCCCGGACCGACTGCCGAGCAGTACTTC. Encoded protein: CASSLDPGPTAEQYF.

The chain combines TRBV20-1 with TRBJ2-1; no firm D call. Between the trimmed V and J ends, which lost 1 base and 8 bases, there was a span of 9 bases. This CDR3 region has 12 residues. Germline CDR1 is DFQATT and CDR2 is SNEGSKA (reference sequence). The CDR3 region has the DNA TGCAGTGCTAGAGGGGTCAGCTATGAGCAGTTCTTC. Its translation: CSARGVSYEQFF.

Here the CDR3 DNA reads TGTGCCAGCAGCTTAGGGGCTCCGGGACTAGCGGGAGATCTCATTCAGTACTTC. Protein product: CASSLGAPGLAGDLIQYF. The chain employs TRBV7-2 and TRBJ2-4; 14 positions agree with TRBD2. Germline lookup yields CDR1 SGHTA and CDR2 FQGNSA. CDR3 length: 18 residues. J was trimmed by 9 bases and V by 1 base; bases with no gene match: 11.

This clonotype turned up a few times. This chain connects TRBV14 to TRBJ1-5; D ambiguous. The CDR3 covers 13 residues. V was pared by 1 base and J by 6 bases, with 7 bases between. Germline CDR1 and CDR2: SGHDN and FVKESK. The CDR3 nucleotides read TGTGCCAGCAGCCAAGGGGATCGTCAGCCCCAGCATTTT. Translating it yields CASSQGDRQPQHF.

The V and J genes are TRBV27 and TRBJ1-2; possible D gene TRBD1, 6 bases. V lost 6 bases and J 2 bases, leaving 16 bases between the germline ends. Germline-derived CDR1 and CDR2 are MNHEY and SMNVEV (reference sequence). The length of the CDR3 is 15 residues. The CDR3 DNA reads as TGTGCCAGCAGCACAACGACAGGACTGAACTATGGCTACACCTTC. Its protein product is CASSTTTGLNYGYTF.

This chain uses TRBV14 with TRBJ2-1; tentative D call: TRBD2 (5 bases). The ends were cut back, 3 bases at V and 5 bases at J, with 14 bases in the middle. The CDR3 is 15 residues long. Germline values: CDR1 SGHDN, CDR2 FVKESK. Here the CDR3 reads CASSHPIGGDNEQFF. DNA for the CDR3: TGTGCCAGCAGCCACCCCATAGGAGGCGACAATGAGCAGTTCTTC. The full variable domain, completed using reference TRBV14 and TRBJ2-1, is EAGVTQFPSHSVIEKGQTVTLRCDPISGHDNLYWYRRVMGKEIKFLLHFVKESKQDESGMPNNRFLAERTGGTYSTLKVQPAELEDSGVYFCASSHPIGGDNEQFFGPGTRLTVL.

This clonotype was found many times. The CDR3, as DNA: TGCAGCGGAATCCCACGGGGGCCCTACAATGAGCAGTTCTTC. It specifies CSGIPRGPYNEQFF. This chain uses TRBV29-1 with TRBJ2-1; the D gene could be TRBD1 or TRBD2 (6 bases each). The CDR3 is 14 residues long. Per the germline V gene, CDR1 is SQVTM and CDR2 is ANQGSEA. Trimming pared 7 bases from V and 2 bases from J, leaving 15 bases between.

This clonotype was seen a few times. CDR3 sequence reads: CASSVPGQGRDEQYF. DNA of the CDR3: TGTGCCAGCAGCGTCCCGGGACAGGGAAGGGACGAGCAGTACTTC. The chain links TRBV7-9 to TRBJ2-7; 9 bases map to TRBD1. Trimming took 5 bases from V and 5 from J; bases not matched to a gene: 10. The CDR3 length is 15 residues. CDR1 is SEHNR and CDR2 is FQNEAQ in the germline V gene (reference sequence).

The chain joins TRBV12-3 or TRBV12-4 to TRBJ1-2, with unresolved D. The CDR3 has 15 residues. The germline V and J ends were trimmed by 4 bases and 4 bases, with 16 bases remaining between them. Written as DNA, the CDR3 is TGTGCCAGCAGTTCGGGAACCGGGAGCCGCTATGGCTACACCTTC. Translating gives CASSSGTGSRYGYTF.

The chain is built from TRBV19 and TRBJ1-6, with 7 nucleotides matching TRBD1. The V segment lost 3 bases and the J segment 10 bases; nucleotides outside the gene matches: 6. The CDR3 has 14 amino acids. Germline loops: CDR1 LNHDA, CDR2 SQIVND (reference sequence). The CDR3 DNA is TGTGCCAGTAGTATTTCCCCAGGGGGGTCACCCCTCCACTTT. This translates into CASSISPGGSPLHF.

This clonotype was seen repeatedly, ten times or more. The chain employs TRBV5-1 and TRBJ2-7; a possible D gene is TRBD2 (7 bases). Trimming cost V 3 bases and J 3 bases, with 13 bases left between them. This CDR3 has 14 residues. CDR1 SGHRS and CDR2 YFSETQ come from the germline V gene. CDR3 region: CASSSGGGIYEQYF. DNA for the CDR3: TGCGCCAGCAGCTCGGGGGGCGGAATCTACGAGCAGTACTTC.

A few counts support this clonotype. The chain couples TRBV2 to TRBJ1-6, with D unclear. The CDR3 has 16 amino acids. V lost 2 bases to trimming and J lost 7 bases, with 15 bases between them. Per germline, CDR1 SNHLY and CDR2 FYNNEI. CDR3 protein: CASSETFGRGNSPLHF. CDR3 sequence (DNA): TGTGCCAGCAGTGAAACGTTTGGTAGAGGCAATTCACCCCTCCACTTT.

There are many counts of this clonotype. This chain links TRBV7-9 with TRBJ2-1; tentative D call: TRBD2 (5 bases). The CDR3 is 15 amino acids. Trimming removed 3 bases at V and 1 base at J, with 10 bases between. Germline values: CDR1 SEHNR, CDR2 FQNEAQ (reference sequence). CDR3 loop: CASSLRPGSYNEQFF. CDR3 bases: TGTGCCAGCAGCTTGCGTCCGGGGTCCTACAATGAGCAGTTCTTC. Full variable domain (remainder filled in from reference TRBV7-9 and TRBJ2-1): DTGVSQNPRHKITKRGQNVTFRCDPISEHNRLYWYRQTLGQGPEFLTYFQNEAQLEKSRLLSDRFSAERPKGSFSTLEIQRTEQGDSAMYLCASSLRPGSYNEQFFGPGTRLTVL.

This rearrangement joins TRBV12-3 or TRBV12-4 to TRBJ1-6, with D hard to call. This CDR3 has 14 amino acids. V lost 2 bases and J 7 bases, leaving 9 bases between the germline ends. CDR3 coding DNA: TGTGCCAGCAGTTTACGGGCACCCAATTCACCCCTCCACTTT. Amino acid sequence: CASSLRAPNSPLHF.